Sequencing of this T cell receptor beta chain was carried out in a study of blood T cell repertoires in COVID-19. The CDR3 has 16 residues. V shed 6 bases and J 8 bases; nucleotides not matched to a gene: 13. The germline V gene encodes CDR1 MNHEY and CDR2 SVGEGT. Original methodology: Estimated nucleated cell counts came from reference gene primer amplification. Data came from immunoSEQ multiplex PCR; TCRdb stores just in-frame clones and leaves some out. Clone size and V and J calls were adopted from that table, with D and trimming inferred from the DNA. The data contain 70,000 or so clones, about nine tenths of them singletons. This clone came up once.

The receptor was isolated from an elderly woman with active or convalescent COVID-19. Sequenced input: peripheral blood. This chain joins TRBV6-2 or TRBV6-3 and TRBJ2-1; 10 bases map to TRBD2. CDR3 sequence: CASSRRTAGGPDEQFF. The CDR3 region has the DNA TGTGCCAGCAGCCGCCGAACAGCGGGGGGGCCCGATGAGCAGTTCTTC.